The next 17 T cell receptor beta chains were all read from a single sample in a study of OX40 agonist ivuxolimab in advanced cancers. Using immunoSEQ multiplex PCR, the repertoire was profiled, and TCRdb retains in-frame clones only, with some absent. The sample shows around 60,000 clones, approximately 80% of them seen only once. This specimen was CD4+ or CD8+ T cells sorted from blood, taken in a trial of the OX40 agonist ivuxolimab. The source is an adult with an advanced solid tumor such as melanoma, head and neck, liver or kidney cancer.

V gene TRBV7-3 combines with J gene TRBJ2-2; weak D call: TRBD2 (5 bases). CDR3 length equals 15 residues. Germline loops: CDR1 SGHTA, CDR2 FQGTGA. Trimming pared 8 bases from V and 3 bases from J, leaving 16 bases between. The DNA of the CDR3 is TGTGCCAGCGGACTTCGACCTTCTGACACCGGGGAGCTGTTTTTT. As protein: CASGLRPSDTGELFF. Full variable domain (outside the CDR3, taken from reference TRBV7-3 and TRBJ2-2): GAGVSQTPSNKVTEKGKYVELRCDPISGHTALYWYRQSLGQGPEFLIYFQGTGAADDSGLPNDRFFAVRPEGSVSTLKIQRTERGDSAVYLCASGLRPSDTGELFFGEGSRLTVL.

The V gene is TRBV10-2, the J gene TRBJ1-1, with D unresolved. V was pared by 5 bases and J by 1 base, with 11 bases between. CDR3 size: 14 residues. Germline V gene data show CDR1 as WSHSY and CDR2 as SAAADI. In DNA form, the CDR3 reads TGCGCCAGCAGTAGGACGTCGGCGAACACTGAAGCTTTCTTT. Its protein is CASSRTSANTEAFF.

The chain joins TRBV18 to TRBJ2-7, with 8 bases matching TRBD2. V shed 4 bases and J 2 bases; nucleotides not matched to a gene: 13. CDR1 is KGHSH, CDR2 LQKENI, per germline. CDR3 length: 17 amino acids. CDR3 sequence reads: CASSLGLGSGTPYEQYV. In DNA form, the CDR3 reads TGTGCCAGCTCACTGGGCCTAGGTAGCGGGACCCCCTACGAGCAGTACGTC.

This chain joins TRBV4-1 and TRBJ2-5; TRBD2 agrees at 10 bases. Trimming removed 0 bases from V and 7 bases from J; junction bases left unmatched: 8. The length of the CDR3 is 16 residues. Germline CDR1 MGHRA, CDR2 YSYEKL. The CDR3 protein is CASSQDLGTSVATQYF. In DNA, the CDR3 is TGCGCCAGCAGCCAAGATCTGGGGACTAGCGTGGCGACCCAGTACTTC.

V usage is TRBV5-1 and J usage is TRBJ2-3; 9 positions agree with TRBD2. Trimming at V came to 0 bases and at J to 0 bases, leaving 2 bases not matched to a gene. The germline V gene has CDR1 SGHRS and CDR2 YFSETQ. This CDR3 is built from 16 residues. The DNA for the CDR3 is TGCGCCAGCAGCTTGGTGCTAGCGGGAAGCACAGATACGCAGTATTTT. This encodes CASSLVLAGSTDTQYF. Full variable domain (missing parts from reference TRBV5-1 and TRBJ2-3): KAGVTQTPRYLIKTRGQQVTLSCSPISGHRSVSWYQQTPGQGLQFLFEYFSETQRNKGNFPGRFSGRQFSNSRSEMNVSTLELGDSALYLCASSLVLAGSTDTQYFGPGTRLTVL.

V and J are TRBV7-9 and TRBJ1-2; 9 bases agree with TRBD1. From germline, CDR1 is SEHNR and CDR2 FQNEAQ (reference sequence). J was trimmed by 7 bases and V by 4 bases; bases with no gene match: 7. The CDR3 sequence is 14 residues long. The CDR3 is CASSSRTGVGGYTF. The CDR3, as DNA: TGTGCCAGCAGCTCTAGGACAGGGGTTGGTGGCTACACCTTC.

The chain is built from TRBV5-6 and TRBJ2-7; the D is unclear. The CDR3 loop spans 13 amino acids. Germline CDR1 reads SGHDT; CDR2 reads YYEEEE. Trimming left V 2 bases short and J 3 bases short, with 9 bases between. CDR3 sequence (DNA): TGTGCCAGCAGCTTTTTCGGGCTCTACGAGCAGTACTTC. This sequence encodes CASSFFGLYEQYF.

The genes are TRBV4-1 and TRBJ2-7; D is unresolved. In germline, CDR1 is MGHRA, CDR2 YSYEKL. Trimming shortened V by 0 bases and J by 3 bases, and 6 bases separated the two germline ends. The CDR3 has 13 residues. The CDR3 region is CASSQETVYEQYV. The CDR3 region has the DNA TGCGCCAGCAGCCAAGAAACCGTCTACGAGCAGTACGTC.

The gene calls are TRBV4-3 and TRBJ1-5; no firm D call. Germline V gene lookup returns CDR1 LGHNA and CDR2 YSLEER. The CDR3 has 15 residues. V dropped 1 base and J dropped 3 bases, with 10 bases sitting between them. CDR3 sequence: CASSQAPSPNQPQHF. The DNA for the CDR3 is TGCGCCAGCAGCCAAGCCCCAAGCCCCAATCAGCCCCAGCATTTT.

The chain couples TRBV6-6 to TRBJ2-1; TRBD1 is a possible D gene (6 bases). The V gene's germline CDR1 is MNHNY and CDR2 SVGAGI (reference sequence). With 6 bases removed from V and 5 bases from J, the gap between germline ends came to 17 bases. The CDR3 sequence is 15 residues long. CDR3 DNA sequence: TGTGCCAGCAGGACGGACAGCCGGCCCCACAATGAGCAGTTCTTC. Amino acid sequence: CASRTDSRPHNEQFF.

The genes are TRBV4-1 and TRBJ1-4, with D possibly matching TRBD1 (5 bases). The germline V gene has CDR1 MGHRA and CDR2 YSYEKL. The CDR3 is made up of 17 amino acids. Trimming took off 5 bases at V and 0 bases at J, with 16 bases between the two ends. The CDR3 loop is CASSDRGPLATNEKLFF. CDR3 nucleotide sequence: TGCGCCAGCAGCGACCGGGGACCCCTTGCAACTAATGAAAAACTGTTTTTT.

The V gene is TRBV10-1, the J gene TRBJ2-7, with a weak D call TRBD2 (6 bases). In germline, CDR1 is WNHNN, CDR2 SYGVQD (reference sequence). V shed 8 bases and J shed 2 bases, with 19 bases lying between them. The CDR3 is 15 residues long. As DNA, the CDR3 is TGCGCCAGCGCGGGGAGACCGGCCAGCCCCTACGAGCAGTACGTC. This sequence encodes CASAGRPASPYEQYV.

This clone is a singleton in its sample. This chain uses TRBV9 with TRBJ1-1; tentatively, D is TRBD1 (5 bases). CDR1 is SGDLS and CDR2 is YYNGEE in the germline V gene. Trimming removed 5 bases at V and 0 bases at J, with 11 bases between. The length of the CDR3 is 14 residues. The CDR3: CASSVDSLNTEAFF. CDR3 in DNA: TGTGCCAGCAGTGTTGACAGCTTGAACACTGAAGCTTTCTTT.

This clone was detected only once. The CDR3 loop reads CASSYDWANYGYTF. The CDR3 nucleotides read TGTGCCAGCAGTTATGACTGGGCTAACTATGGCTACACCTTC. The chain combines TRBV6-6 with TRBJ1-2; no clear D. Looked up from germline, CDR1 is MNHNY and CDR2 is SVGAGI (reference sequence). The CDR3 has 14 amino acids. The germline V and J ends were trimmed by 3 bases and 0 bases, with 8 bases remaining between them.

The V gene is TRBV2, the J gene TRBJ1-1, with D tentatively TRBD1 (6 bases). The V gene lost 5 bases and the J gene lost 1 base, with 11 bases spanning the gap. This CDR3 comprises 14 residues. Germline assignment: CDR1 SNHLY and CDR2 FYNNEI. The CDR3 nucleotides read TGTGCCAGCAGTCGCCAACAGGGGAACACTGAAGCTTTCTTT. This encodes CASSRQQGNTEAFF.

The V and J genes are TRBV7-3 and TRBJ1-5, with no clear D. The CDR3 has 14 residues. Deletions cut 5 bases from V and 6 bases from J, with 14 bases between. CDR1 and CDR2 from the germline V gene are SGHTA and FQGTGA. The CDR3 sequence: CASSVTGLGQPQHF. The CDR3 DNA reads as TGTGCCAGCAGCGTTACCGGTTTGGGTCAGCCCCAGCATTTT. The variable domain in full, with the rest retrieved from reference TRBV7-3 and TRBJ1-5, is GAGVSQTPSNKVTEKGKYVELRCDPISGHTALYWYRQSLGQGPEFLIYFQGTGAADDSGLPNDRFFAVRPEGSVSTLKIQRTERGDSAVYLCASSVTGLGQPQHFGDGTRLSIL.

The chain's CDR3 is CASSSRGRGGTETQYF. In DNA, the CDR3 is TGTGCCAGCAGTTCTCGAGGGAGAGGGGGAACAGAGACCCAGTACTTC. The rearrangement joins TRBV6-5 to TRBJ2-5; a weak D match, TRBD1 (6 bases). This CDR3 has 16 residues. Trimming pared 4 bases from V and 4 bases from J, leaving 19 bases between. Germline CDR1 is MNHEY and CDR2 is SVGAGI.